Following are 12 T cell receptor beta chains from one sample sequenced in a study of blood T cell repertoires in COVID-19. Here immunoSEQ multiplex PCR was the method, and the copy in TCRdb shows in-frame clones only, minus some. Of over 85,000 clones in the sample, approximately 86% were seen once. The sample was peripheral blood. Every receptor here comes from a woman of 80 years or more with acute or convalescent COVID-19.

The CDR3 is CASSVDGGFNSPLHF. As DNA, the CDR3 is TGTGCCAGCAGCGTAGACGGCGGCTTTAATTCACCCCTCCACTTT. V gene TRBV9 combines with J gene TRBJ1-6; the D is unclear. CDR3 length: 15 amino acids. The V gene's germline CDR1 is SGDLS and CDR2 YYNGEE. V lost 0 bases to trimming and J lost 6 bases, with 10 bases between them.

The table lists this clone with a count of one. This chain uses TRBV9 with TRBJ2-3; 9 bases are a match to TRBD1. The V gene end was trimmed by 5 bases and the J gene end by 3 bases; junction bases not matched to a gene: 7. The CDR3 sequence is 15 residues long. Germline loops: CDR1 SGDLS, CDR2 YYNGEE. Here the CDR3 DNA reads TGTGCCAGCAGGGAGGGGACAGGGAAAACAGATACGCAGTATTTT. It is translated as CASREGTGKTDTQYF. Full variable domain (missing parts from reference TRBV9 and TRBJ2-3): DSGVTQTPKHLITATGQRVTLRCSPRSGDLSVYWYQQSLDQGLQFLIQYYNGEERAKGNILERFSAQQFPDLHSELNLSSLELGDSALYFCASREGTGKTDTQYFGPGTRLTVL.

The CDR3 loop reads CASRLREGHTGELFF. The CDR3 DNA follows: TGTGCCAGCAGACTTAGGGAGGGACATACCGGGGAGCTGTTTTTT. The chain employs TRBV7-3 and TRBJ2-2, with TRBD2 as a possible D gene (7 bases). CDR3 length: 15 residues. Germline CDR1 and CDR2: SGHTA and FQGTGA. V lost 6 bases and J 5 bases, leaving 16 bases between the germline ends.

CDR3 in amino acids: CASSSGDRVGGNGYTF. In DNA form, the CDR3 reads TGTGCCAGCAGTTCCGGAGACAGGGTTGGAGGGAATGGCTACACCTTC. This chain uses TRBV28 with TRBJ1-2; 7 bases match TRBD1. V dropped 4 bases and J dropped 6; count of bases not matched to a gene: 14. The CDR3 has 16 amino acids. Germline CDR1 reads MDHEN; CDR2 reads SYDVKM.

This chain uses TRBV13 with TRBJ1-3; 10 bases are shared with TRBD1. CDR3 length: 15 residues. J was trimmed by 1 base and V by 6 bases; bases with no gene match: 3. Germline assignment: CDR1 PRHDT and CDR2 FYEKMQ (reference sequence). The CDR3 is CASRDRGVSGNTIYF. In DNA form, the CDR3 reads TGTGCCAGCAGGGACAGGGGGGTTTCTGGAAACACCATATATTTT. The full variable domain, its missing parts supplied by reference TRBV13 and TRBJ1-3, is AAGVIQSPRHLIKEKRETATLKCYPIPRHDTVYWYQQGPGQDPQFLISFYEKMQSDKGSIPDRFSAQQFSDYHSELNMSSLELGDSALYFCASRDRGVSGNTIYFGEGSWLTVV.

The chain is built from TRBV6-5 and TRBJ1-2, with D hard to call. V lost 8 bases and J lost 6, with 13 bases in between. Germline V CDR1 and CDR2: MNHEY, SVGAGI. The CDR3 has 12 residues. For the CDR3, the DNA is TGTGCCAGCGTGGGGAGAAGAAATGGCTACACCTTC. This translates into CASVGRRNGYTF.

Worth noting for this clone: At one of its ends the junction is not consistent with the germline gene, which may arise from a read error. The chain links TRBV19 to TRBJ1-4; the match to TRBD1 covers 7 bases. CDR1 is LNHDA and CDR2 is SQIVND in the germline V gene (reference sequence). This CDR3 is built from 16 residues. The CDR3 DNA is TGTGCCAGTAGTATGGGTTGGACAGGAACTAATGAAAAATTGTTTTTT. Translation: CASSMGWTGTNEKLFF.

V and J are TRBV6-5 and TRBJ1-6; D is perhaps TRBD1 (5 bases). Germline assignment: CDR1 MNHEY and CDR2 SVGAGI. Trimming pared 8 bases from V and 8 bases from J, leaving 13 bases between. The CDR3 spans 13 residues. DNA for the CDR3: TGTGCCAGCTTAACGGACACCTATTCACCCCTCCACTTT. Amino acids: CASLTDTYSPLHF.

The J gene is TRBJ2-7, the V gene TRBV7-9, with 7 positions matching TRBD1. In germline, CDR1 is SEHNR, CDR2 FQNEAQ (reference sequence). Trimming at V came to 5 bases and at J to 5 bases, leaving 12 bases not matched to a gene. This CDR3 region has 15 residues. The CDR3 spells CASSAGTAFDDEQYF. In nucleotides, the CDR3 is TGTGCCAGCAGCGCTGGGACAGCCTTTGACGACGAGCAGTACTTC.

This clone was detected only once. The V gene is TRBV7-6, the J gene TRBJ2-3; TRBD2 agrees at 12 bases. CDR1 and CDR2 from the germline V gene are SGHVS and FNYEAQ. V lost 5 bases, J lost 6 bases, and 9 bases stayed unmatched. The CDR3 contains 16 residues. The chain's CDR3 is CASSRRTSGGPDTQYF. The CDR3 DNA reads TGTGCCAGCAGCCGCCGAACTAGCGGGGGGCCGGATACGCAGTATTTT.

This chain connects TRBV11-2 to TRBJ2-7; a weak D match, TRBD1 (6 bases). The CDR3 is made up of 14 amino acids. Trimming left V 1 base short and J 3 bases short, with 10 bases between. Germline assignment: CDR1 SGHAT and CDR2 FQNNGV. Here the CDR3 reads CASSLGGTYYEQYF. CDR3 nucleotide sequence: TGTGCCAGCAGCTTAGGAGGGACATACTACGAGCAGTACTTC.

The CDR3 is CASSLDRLRNTGELFF. The CDR3 DNA reads as TGTGCCAGCAGCTTGGATCGACTTAGGAACACCGGGGAGCTGTTTTTT. The J gene is TRBJ2-2, the V gene TRBV5-4; D gene ambiguous. The germline gives CDR1 SGHNT, CDR2 YYREEE (reference sequence). V dropped 0 bases and J dropped 1 base, with 10 bases sitting between them. There are 16 residues in the CDR3.